These 26 T cell receptor beta chains were all obtained from the same sample, sequenced in a study of T-cell reconstitution after alpha-beta-depleted transplantation in children. It was with unique molecular identifiers that the TCRbeta library was prepared. Each CDR3 protein gets one entry after TCRdb re-called the PCR reads with MiXCR. The sample holds some 300,000 distinct CDR3 sequences; 10% are singletons and the top ten take just under 7.5%. Sequenced material: PBMCs, taken before TCRalphabeta/CD19-depleted stem cell transplant. These receptors were taken from a boy less than two years old with acute myeloid leukemia, due to receive a stem cell transplant.

This clonotype was observed a few times. The chain links TRBV6-2 or TRBV6-3 to TRBJ2-1; 16 bases map to TRBD2. J gave up 0 bases and V 4 bases, and 18 bases lay outside the gene matches. This CDR3 region has 23 residues. The germline V gene encodes CDR1 MNHEY and CDR2 SVGEGT. DNA for the CDR3: TGTGCCAGCAGTTCTAAATCCGGGACTAGCGGGAGGGCGGCTGTAGGCTCCTACAATGAGCAGTTCTTC. Translated: CASSSKSGTSGRAAVGSYNEQFF.

This clonotype was found many times. The genes are TRBV5-1 and TRBJ1-2; 9 positions agree with TRBD1. CDR3 length: 15 residues. V gave up 4 bases and J gave up 4 bases; unmatched junction bases: 8. CDR1 SGHRS and CDR2 YFSETQ come from the germline V gene. The CDR3 DNA follows: TGCGCCAGCAGCCCGCACCGGGACAGGGTCTATGGCTACACCTTC. Encoded protein: CASSPHRDRVYGYTF. The full variable domain, with the rest looked up from reference TRBV5-1 and TRBJ1-2, is KAGVTQTPRYLIKTRGQQVTLSCSPISGHRSVSWYQQTPGQGLQFLFEYFSETQRNKGNFPGRFSGRQFSNSRSEMNVSTLELGDSALYLCASSPHRDRVYGYTFGSGTRLTVV.

Many counts were recorded for this clonotype. The chain recombines TRBV12-3 or TRBV12-4 with TRBJ2-7, with unresolved D. The length of the CDR3 is 15 residues. The V and J ends lost 6 bases and 4 bases respectively, with 19 bases between them. CDR3 sequence (DNA): TGTGCCAGCAGCCCCTTAATGGAGTGGGGTTACGAGCAGTACTTC. Residues: CASSPLMEWGYEQYF.

About this clonotype itself: A much larger clone lies a single base off, so this may be a read error. The gene calls are TRBV7-2 and TRBJ1-2; no definite D call. The V end was cut by 5 bases, the J end by 6 bases, with 13 bases between. This CDR3 has 13 amino acids. In germline, CDR1 is SGHTA, CDR2 FQGNSA. The CDR3, as DNA: TGTGCCAGCAGCCGAGTCACGGGAGATGGCTACACCTTC. Translation: CASSRVTGDGYTF.

This clonotype was found many times. The chain has TRBV27 and TRBJ2-5, with D unresolved. This CDR3 has 13 amino acids. Trimming took 0 bases from V and 0 from J, leaving 2 bases between them. Per germline, CDR1 MNHEY and CDR2 SMNVEV (reference sequence). CDR3 protein: CASSLSYQETQYF. CDR3 DNA: TGTGCCAGCAGTTTATCCTACCAAGAGACCCAGTACTTC.

This clonotype occurred many times. This CDR3 is CSATSWTGDSYEQYF. CDR3 sequence (DNA): TGCAGTGCTACGAGTTGGACAGGGGACTCCTACGAGCAGTACTTC. This rearrangement joins TRBV20-1 to TRBJ2-7; TRBD1 aligns across 9 bases. The germline V gene has CDR1 DFQATT and CDR2 SNEGSKA (reference sequence). V shed 4 bases, J shed 0 bases, and the junction held 7 bases outside the gene matches. The CDR3 is 15 residues long.

This clonotype has at least ten counts. CDR3 residues: CASSDHTQSSGNTIYF. CDR3 nucleotide sequence: TGCGCCAGCAGTGACCACACCCAGAGCTCTGGAAACACCATATATTTT. V and J are TRBV10-2 and TRBJ1-3, with D unresolved. The germline V and J ends were trimmed by 3 bases and 0 bases, with 12 bases remaining between them. The germline CDR1 and CDR2 sequences are WSHSY and SAAADI. The CDR3 runs 16 residues.

The V call is TRBV6-5, the J call TRBJ2-7, with TRBD1 identical over 7 bases. Losses at the gene ends were 2 bases for V and 3 bases for J; bases not matched to a gene: 4. The germline gives CDR1 MNHEY, CDR2 SVGAGI. The CDR3 is made up of 14 amino acids. CDR3 sequence (DNA): TGTGCCAGCAGTTACGCGACAGGGAGCTACGAGCAGTACTTC. Encoded protein: CASSYATGSYEQYF.

A note on this clonotype: A clone one base away is much larger, so this may be a read error. The genes are TRBV2 and TRBJ2-7; D is perhaps TRBD1 (5 bases). The germline V and J ends were trimmed by 6 bases and 2 bases, with 17 bases remaining between them. Germline CDR1 SNHLY, CDR2 FYNNEI. The CDR3 is 15 amino acids. CDR3 DNA: TGTGCCAGCAGACCAAGCAGGGTTCTGGCCTACGAGCAGTACTTC. Protein: CASRPSRVLAYEQYF.

Ten or more counts support this clonotype. The chain is built from TRBV12-3 or TRBV12-4 and TRBJ2-1, with 10 positions matching TRBD1. V lost 6 bases to trimming and J lost 4 bases; unmatched junction nucleotides: 9. There are 16 residues in the CDR3. The CDR3 nucleotides are TGTGCCAGCAGCCCCAAGACAGGGGGCAGTTACAATGAGCAGTTCTTC. It encodes CASSPKTGGSYNEQFF.

In the case of this clonotype: At one boundary the junction diverges from the germline segment, which might be a read error. The chain carries TRBV19 and TRBJ2-1; D not resolved. Germline CDR1 reads LNHDA; CDR2 reads SQIVND (reference sequence). The CDR3 runs 11 residues. DNA of the CDR3: TGTGCCAGTAGTATCTCGACTGAGCAGTCCTTC. Translated, it gives CASSISTEQSF. The whole variable domain, remainder taken from reference TRBV19 and TRBJ2-1, is DGGITQSPKYLFRKEGQNVTLSCEQNLNHDAMYWYRQDPGQGLRLIYYSQIVNDFQKGDIAEGYSVSREKKESFPLTVTSAQKNPTAFYLCASSISTEQSFGPGTRLTVL.

This clonotype showed up just a few times. The chain joins TRBV10-3 to TRBJ2-1; no clear D. Germline values: CDR1 ENHRY, CDR2 SYGVKD. This CDR3 has 12 residues. V gave up 3 bases and J gave up 5 bases, with 5 bases separating them. For the CDR3, the DNA is TGTGCCATCAGTGATTCCAACAATGAGCAGTTCTTC. It translates to CAISDSNNEQFF.

The rearrangement links TRBV14 to TRBJ2-1; no reliable D call. Germline CDR1 is SGHDN and CDR2 is FVKESK. The CDR3 contains 16 residues. The V end lost 4 bases, the J end lost 3 bases, and 16 bases lay between the germline ends. As DNA, the CDR3 is TGTGCCAGCAGCCCTATTCAAACAGCTAGCTACAATGAGCAGTTCTTC. Translated, it gives CASSPIQTASYNEQFF.

This clonotype occurred many times. The CDR3 coding sequence is TGTGCCAGCAGCTTTTCCTGGGGGGCGCAGTACTTC. This codes for CASSFSWGAQYF. The chain joins TRBV7-8 to TRBJ2-7; D possibly uses TRBD1 or TRBD2 (6 bases each). This CDR3 has 12 residues. Looked up from germline, CDR1 is SGHVS and CDR2 is FQNEAQ. V lost 3 bases to trimming and J lost 9 bases, with 12 bases between them.

This clonotype has ten or more counts. The CDR3 loop is CASSTRQGRKNEQFF. The CDR3, as DNA: TGTGCCAGCAGCACCCGACAGGGGCGCAAGAATGAGCAGTTCTTC. This chain links TRBV12-3 or TRBV12-4 with TRBJ2-1, with 8 nucleotides matching TRBD1. The V segment lost 6 bases and the J segment 7 bases; nucleotides outside the gene matches: 11. CDR3 length: 15 residues.

This clonotype was observed a few times. The chain recombines TRBV20-1 with TRBJ2-7; no clear D. Germline V gene sequence: CDR1 DFQATT, CDR2 SNEGSKA (reference sequence). The CDR3 extends over 13 amino acids. The V gene lost 3 bases and the J gene lost 0 bases, with 9 bases spanning the gap. CDR3 in DNA: TGCAGTGCTAGGCTGAGATACTCCTACGAGCAGTACTTC. It is translated as CSARLRYSYEQYF.

The table lists this clonotype with many counts. This chain connects TRBV6-5 to TRBJ2-1, with 9 positions matching TRBD1. The germline V gene has CDR1 MNHEY and CDR2 SVGAGI. The V and J ends lost 6 bases and 0 bases, in that order; junction bases with no gene match: 6. The CDR3 consists of 16 residues. DNA of the CDR3: TGTGCCAGCAGAACAGGGGGCCTAAGCTCCTACAATGAGCAGTTCTTC. This codes for CASRTGGLSSYNEQFF.

In this sample, this clonotype turned up many times. V gene TRBV7-3 combines with J gene TRBJ2-3; 7 bases line up with TRBD1. Germline CDR1 SGHTA, CDR2 FQGTGA. After removal of 6 bases from V and 6 bases from J, the junction contained 3 bases not matched to a gene. This CDR3 region has 12 residues. The CDR3 coding sequence is TGTGCCAGCAGTTTGACAGGGGATACGCAGTATTTT. Protein: CASSLTGDTQYF.

This clonotype showed up many times. The genes are TRBV7-9 and TRBJ2-2; 7 nucleotides match TRBD2. Trimming at V came to 1 base and at J to 6 bases, leaving 5 bases not matched to a gene. The CDR3 is made up of 15 amino acids. Germline lookup yields CDR1 SEHNR and CDR2 FQNEAQ (reference sequence). CDR3 in amino acids: CASSLVTAGAGELFF. The CDR3 bases are TGTGCCAGCAGCTTAGTCACCGCGGGGGCCGGGGAGCTGTTTTTT.

The chain is built from TRBV20-1 and TRBJ2-3, with 10 positions matching TRBD1. The J segment lost 0 bases and the V segment lost 6 bases, leaving 3 bases of the junction unmatched. The CDR3 is 14 residues long. CDR1 is DFQATT, CDR2 SNEGSKA, per germline (reference sequence). CDR3 DNA sequence: TGCAGTGCCCCGACAGGGGGCAGCACAGATACGCAGTATTTT. This codes for CSAPTGGSTDTQYF.

The table lists this clonotype with many counts. This chain connects TRBV7-2 to TRBJ1-4; D may be TRBD1 (6 bases). V was clipped by 5 bases and J by 0 bases, with 7 bases between them. The CDR3 is made up of 14 amino acids. From germline, CDR1 is SGHTA and CDR2 FQGNSA. CDR3 protein: CASSDRTTNEKLFF. The CDR3 DNA sequence: TGTGCCAGCAGCGACAGGACAACTAATGAAAAACTGTTTTTT. Using reference TRBV7-2 and TRBJ1-4 for the parts outside the CDR3, the full variable domain is GAGVSQSPSNKVTEKGKDVELRCDPISGHTALYWYRQSLGQGLEFLIYFQGNSAPDKSGLPSDRFSAERTGGSVSTLTIQRTQQEDSAVYLCASSDRTTNEKLFFGSGTQLSVL.

This clonotype was counted only a few times. Here the CDR3 DNA reads TGCGCCAGCAGCCAAGACGGGACAGGGGGTGGTGAAAAACTGTTTTTT. It is translated as CASSQDGTGGGEKLFF. The chain recombines TRBV4-1 with TRBJ1-4; TRBD1 matches at 11 bases. The CDR3 is 16 residues long. V shed 0 bases, J shed 7 bases, and the junction held 4 bases outside the gene matches. Per the germline V gene, CDR1 is MGHRA and CDR2 is YSYEKL.

This clonotype was counted many times. V and J are TRBV5-1 and TRBJ2-1; D perhaps matches TRBD2 (6 bases). The CDR3 totals 17 residues. Between the trimmed V and J ends, which lost 0 bases and 4 bases, there was a span of 17 bases. CDR1 and CDR2 (germline): SGHRS, YFSETQ. CDR3 DNA sequence: TGCGCCAGCAGCTTGGACCTAGAGGGAGGAACGTACAATGAGCAGTTCTTC. It codes for CASSLDLEGGTYNEQFF. The full variable domain, in which reference TRBV5-1 and TRBJ2-1 provide the parts outside the CDR3, is KAGVTQTPRYLIKTRGQQVTLSCSPISGHRSVSWYQQTPGQGLQFLFEYFSETQRNKGNFPGRFSGRQFSNSRSEMNVSTLELGDSALYLCASSLDLEGGTYNEQFFGPGTRLTVL.

This clonotype was counted at least ten times. The chain has TRBV5-5 and TRBJ2-5, with a tentative D call TRBD2 (6 bases). This CDR3 comprises 15 residues. V lost 1 base to trimming and J lost 2 bases, with 12 bases between them. Germline CDR1 reads SGHKS; CDR2 reads YYEKEE (reference sequence). The CDR3 is CASSLQPGRQETQYF. The CDR3 nucleotides read TGTGCCAGCAGCTTGCAGCCAGGGAGGCAAGAGACCCAGTACTTC.

This clonotype was recorded at least ten times. The V gene is TRBV29-1, the J gene TRBJ2-2; 12 bases map to TRBD2. Unmatched junction bases numbered 11, after V lost 6 bases and J lost 0 bases. CDR1 is SQVTM, CDR2 ANQGSEA, per germline. The CDR3 loop spans 18 amino acids. The CDR3 sequence: CSVELWTSGTTNTGELFF. CDR3 DNA sequence: TGCAGCGTGGAGTTATGGACTAGCGGGACGACGAACACCGGGGAGCTGTTTTTT.

This clonotype was observed at least ten times. The chain is built from TRBV29-1 and TRBJ2-2; maybe TRBD1 (5 bases). This CDR3 has 13 amino acids. V lost 0 bases, J lost 6 bases, and 8 bases lay in between. Looked up from germline, CDR1 is SQVTM and CDR2 is ANQGSEA. DNA for the CDR3: TGCAGCGTTGAAGAGTCAGGGTCCGGGGAGCTGTTTTTT. Protein product: CSVEESGSGELFF.